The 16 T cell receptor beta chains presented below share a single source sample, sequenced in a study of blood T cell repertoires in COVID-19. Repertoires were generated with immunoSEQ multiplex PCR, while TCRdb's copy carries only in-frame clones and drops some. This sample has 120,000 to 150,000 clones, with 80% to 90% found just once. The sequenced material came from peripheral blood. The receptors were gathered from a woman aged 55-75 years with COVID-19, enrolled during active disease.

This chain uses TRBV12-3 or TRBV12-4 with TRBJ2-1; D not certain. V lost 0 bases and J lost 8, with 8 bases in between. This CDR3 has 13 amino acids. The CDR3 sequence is CASSLAQWHEQFF. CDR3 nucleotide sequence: TGTGCCAGCAGTTTAGCCCAATGGCATGAGCAGTTCTTC.

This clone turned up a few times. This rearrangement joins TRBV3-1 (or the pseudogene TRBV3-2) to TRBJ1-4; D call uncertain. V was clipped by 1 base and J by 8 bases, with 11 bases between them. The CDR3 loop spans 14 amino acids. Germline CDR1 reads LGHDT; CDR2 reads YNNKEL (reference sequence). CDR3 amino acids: CASSQVTEWEKLFF. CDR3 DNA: TGTGCCAGCAGCCAAGTAACAGAGTGGGAAAAACTGTTTTTT.

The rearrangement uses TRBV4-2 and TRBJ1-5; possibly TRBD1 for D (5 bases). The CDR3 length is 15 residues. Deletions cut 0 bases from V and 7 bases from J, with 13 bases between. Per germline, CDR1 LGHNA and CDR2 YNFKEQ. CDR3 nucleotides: TGTGCCAGCAGCCAAGATGCAGGGAAAGGGCAGCCCCAGCATTTT. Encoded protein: CASSQDAGKGQPQHF.

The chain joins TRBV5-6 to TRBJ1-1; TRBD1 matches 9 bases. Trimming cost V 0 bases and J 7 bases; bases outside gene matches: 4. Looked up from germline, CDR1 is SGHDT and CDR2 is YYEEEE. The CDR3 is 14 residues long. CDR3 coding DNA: TGTGCCAGCAGCTTGGACAGGGGGCAGGGTGAAGCTTTCTTT. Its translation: CASSLDRGQGEAFF.

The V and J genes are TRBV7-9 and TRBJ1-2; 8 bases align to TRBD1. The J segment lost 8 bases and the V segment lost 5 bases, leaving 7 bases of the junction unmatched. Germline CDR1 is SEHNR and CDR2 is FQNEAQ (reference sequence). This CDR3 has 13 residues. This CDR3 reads CASSPQGARGYTF. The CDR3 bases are TGTGCCAGCAGCCCGCAGGGGGCTCGCGGCTACACCTTC.

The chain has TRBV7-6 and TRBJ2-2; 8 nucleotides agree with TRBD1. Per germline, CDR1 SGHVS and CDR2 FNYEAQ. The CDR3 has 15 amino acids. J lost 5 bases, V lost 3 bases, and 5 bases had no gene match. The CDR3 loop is CASSLGDRSTGELFF. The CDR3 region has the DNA TGTGCCAGCAGCTTGGGGGACAGGTCGACCGGGGAGCTGTTTTTT.

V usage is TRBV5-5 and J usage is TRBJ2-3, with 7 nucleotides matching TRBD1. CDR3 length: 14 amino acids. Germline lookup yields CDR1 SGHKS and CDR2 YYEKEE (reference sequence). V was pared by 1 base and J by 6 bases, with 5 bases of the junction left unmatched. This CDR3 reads CASSLMTGMDTQYF. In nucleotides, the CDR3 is TGTGCCAGCAGCTTGATGACAGGGATGGATACGCAGTATTTT. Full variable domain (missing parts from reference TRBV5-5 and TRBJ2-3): DAGVTQSPTHLIKTRGQQVTLRCSPISGHKSVSWYQQVLGQGPQFIFQYYEKEERGRGNFPDRFSARQFPNYSSELNVNALLLGDSALYLCASSLMTGMDTQYFGPGTRLTVL.

CDR3 bases: TGTGCCAGCAGTGAAGGACAAGGGAGGGGGTACGTCACAGATACGCAGTATTTT. It is translated as CASSEGQGRGYVTDTQYF. This rearrangement joins TRBV6-1 to TRBJ2-3; D is possibly TRBD2 (7 bases). V lost 1 base and J 2 bases, leaving 19 bases between the germline ends. CDR1 is MNHNS and CDR2 is SASEGT in the germline V gene. This CDR3 contains 18 residues.

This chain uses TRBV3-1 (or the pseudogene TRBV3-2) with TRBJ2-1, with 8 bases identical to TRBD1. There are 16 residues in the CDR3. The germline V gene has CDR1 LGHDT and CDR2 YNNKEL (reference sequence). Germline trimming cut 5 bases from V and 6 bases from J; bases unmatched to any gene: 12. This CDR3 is CASSSPAGGWVNEQFF. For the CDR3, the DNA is TGTGCCAGCAGCTCCCCGGCAGGGGGCTGGGTCAATGAGCAGTTCTTC.

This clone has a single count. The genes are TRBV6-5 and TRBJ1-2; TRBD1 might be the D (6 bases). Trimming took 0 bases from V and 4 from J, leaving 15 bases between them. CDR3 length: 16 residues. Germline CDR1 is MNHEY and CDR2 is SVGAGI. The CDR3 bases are TGTGCCAGCAGTTACTCGAAGGGGCAGGGGAGCTATGGCTACACCTTC. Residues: CASSYSKGQGSYGYTF.

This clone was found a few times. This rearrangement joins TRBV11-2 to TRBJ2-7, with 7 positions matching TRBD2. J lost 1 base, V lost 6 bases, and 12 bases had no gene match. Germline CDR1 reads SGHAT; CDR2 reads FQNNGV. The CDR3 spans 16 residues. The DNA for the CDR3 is TGTGCCAGCAGACGAAGTACGAGCGGGGCTTCCTACGAGCAGTACTTC. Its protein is CASRRSTSGASYEQYF.

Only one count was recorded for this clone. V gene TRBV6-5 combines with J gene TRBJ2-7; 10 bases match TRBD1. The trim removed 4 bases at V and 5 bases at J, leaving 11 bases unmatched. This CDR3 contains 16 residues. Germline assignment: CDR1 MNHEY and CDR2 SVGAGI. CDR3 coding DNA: TGTGCCAGCAGTTCCGGGACAGGGGTCCTTACCGACGAGCAGTACTTC. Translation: CASSSGTGVLTDEQYF.

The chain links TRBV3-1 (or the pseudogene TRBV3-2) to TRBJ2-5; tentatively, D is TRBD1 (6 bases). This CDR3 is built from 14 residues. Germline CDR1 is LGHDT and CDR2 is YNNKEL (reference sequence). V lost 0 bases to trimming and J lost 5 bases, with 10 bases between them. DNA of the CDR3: TGTGCCAGCAGCCAAGAGGGGGCGGGTGAGACCCAGTACTTC. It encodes CASSQEGAGETQYF.

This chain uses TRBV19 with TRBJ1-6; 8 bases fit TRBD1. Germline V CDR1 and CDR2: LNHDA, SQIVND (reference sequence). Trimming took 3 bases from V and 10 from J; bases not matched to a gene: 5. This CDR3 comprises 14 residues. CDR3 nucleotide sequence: TGTGCCAGTAGTATTGGACAGGGCTTCTCACCCCTCCACTTT. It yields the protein CASSIGQGFSPLHF.

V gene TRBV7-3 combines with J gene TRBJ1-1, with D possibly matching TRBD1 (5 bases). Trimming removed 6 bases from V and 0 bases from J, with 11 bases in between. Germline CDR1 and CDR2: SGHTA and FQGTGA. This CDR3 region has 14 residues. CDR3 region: CASRGHDMNTEAFF. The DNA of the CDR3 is TGTGCCAGCAGAGGACACGACATGAACACTGAAGCTTTCTTT.

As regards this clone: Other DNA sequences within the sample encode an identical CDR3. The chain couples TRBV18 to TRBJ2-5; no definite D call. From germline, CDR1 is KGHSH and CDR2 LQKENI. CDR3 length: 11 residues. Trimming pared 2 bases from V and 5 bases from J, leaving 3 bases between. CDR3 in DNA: TGTGCCAGCTCACCAGAGGAGACCCAGTACTTC. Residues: CASSPEETQYF.